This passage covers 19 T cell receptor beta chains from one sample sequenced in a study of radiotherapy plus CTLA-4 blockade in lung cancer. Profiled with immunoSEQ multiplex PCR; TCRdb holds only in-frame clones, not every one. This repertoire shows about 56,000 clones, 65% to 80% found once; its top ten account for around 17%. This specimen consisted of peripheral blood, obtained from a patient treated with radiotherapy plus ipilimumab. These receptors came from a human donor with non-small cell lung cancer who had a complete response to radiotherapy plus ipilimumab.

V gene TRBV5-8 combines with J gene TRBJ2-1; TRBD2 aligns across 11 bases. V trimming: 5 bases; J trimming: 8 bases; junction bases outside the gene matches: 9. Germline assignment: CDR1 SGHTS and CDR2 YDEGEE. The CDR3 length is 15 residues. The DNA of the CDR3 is TGTGCCAGCAGGATTCCGGGACTAGCGGTGTATGAGCAGTTCTTC. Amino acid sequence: CASRIPGLAVYEQFF.

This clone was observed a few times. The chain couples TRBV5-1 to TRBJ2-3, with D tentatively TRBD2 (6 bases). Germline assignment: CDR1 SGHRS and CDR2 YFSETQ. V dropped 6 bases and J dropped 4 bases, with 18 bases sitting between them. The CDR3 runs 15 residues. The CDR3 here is CASTRDAGFSDTQYF. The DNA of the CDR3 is TGCGCCAGCACCAGGGATGCGGGATTCTCAGATACGCAGTATTTT. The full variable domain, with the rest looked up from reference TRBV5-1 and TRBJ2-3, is KAGVTQTPRYLIKTRGQQVTLSCSPISGHRSVSWYQQTPGQGLQFLFEYFSETQRNKGNFPGRFSGRQFSNSRSEMNVSTLELGDSALYLCASTRDAGFSDTQYFGPGTRLTVL.

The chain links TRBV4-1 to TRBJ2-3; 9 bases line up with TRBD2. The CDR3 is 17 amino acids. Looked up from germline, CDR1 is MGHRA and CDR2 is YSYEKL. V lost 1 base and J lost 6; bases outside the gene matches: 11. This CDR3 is CASSQGGLAGSRDTQYF. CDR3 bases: TGCGCCAGCAGCCAAGGTGGGCTAGCGGGATCCCGGGATACGCAGTATTTT.

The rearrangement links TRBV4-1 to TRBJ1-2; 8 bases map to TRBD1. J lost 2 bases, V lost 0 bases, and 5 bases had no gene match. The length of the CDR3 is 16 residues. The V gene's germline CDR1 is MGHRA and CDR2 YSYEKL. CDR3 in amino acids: CASSQDGQGANYGYTF. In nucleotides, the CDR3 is TGCGCCAGCAGCCAAGATGGGCAGGGGGCGAACTATGGCTACACCTTC.

Here the CDR3 reads CASSKAPVSTDTQYF. In DNA, the CDR3 is TGTGCCAGCAGCAAAGCCCCCGTAAGCACAGATACGCAGTATTTT. J is TRBJ2-3 and V is TRBV6-6; D unresolved. The CDR3 has 15 amino acids. Germline V gives CDR1 MNHNY, CDR2 SVGAGI (reference sequence). Trimming removed 6 bases from V and 0 bases from J, with 13 bases in between.

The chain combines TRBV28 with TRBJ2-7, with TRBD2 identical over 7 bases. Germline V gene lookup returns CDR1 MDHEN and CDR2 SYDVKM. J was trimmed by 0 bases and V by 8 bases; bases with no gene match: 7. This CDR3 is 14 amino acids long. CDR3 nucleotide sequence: TGTGCCAGCGGGAGGGCCCTGAGCTCCTACGAGCAGTACGTC. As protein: CASGRALSSYEQYV.

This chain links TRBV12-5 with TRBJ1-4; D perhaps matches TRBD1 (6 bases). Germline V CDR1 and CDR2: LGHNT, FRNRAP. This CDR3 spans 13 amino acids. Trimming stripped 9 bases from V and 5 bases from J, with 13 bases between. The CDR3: CASGGRMNEKLFF. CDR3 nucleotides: TGTGCTAGCGGGGGGCGGATGAATGAAAAACTGTTTTTT.

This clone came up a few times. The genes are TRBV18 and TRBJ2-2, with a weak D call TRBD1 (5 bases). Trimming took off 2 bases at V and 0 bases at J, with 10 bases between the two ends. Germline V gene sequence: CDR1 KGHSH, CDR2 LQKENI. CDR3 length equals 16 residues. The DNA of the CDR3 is TGTGCCAGCTCACCAGACAGCGAAGCGAACACCGGGGAGCTGTTTTTT. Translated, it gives CASSPDSEANTGELFF.

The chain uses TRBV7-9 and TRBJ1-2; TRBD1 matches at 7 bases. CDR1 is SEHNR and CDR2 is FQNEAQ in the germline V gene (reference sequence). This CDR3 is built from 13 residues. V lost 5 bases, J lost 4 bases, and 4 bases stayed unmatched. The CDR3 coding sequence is TGTGCCAGCAGCGGAGGGACAGCCTATGGCTACACCTTC. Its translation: CASSGGTAYGYTF.

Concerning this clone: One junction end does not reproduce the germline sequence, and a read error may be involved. The CDR3 nucleotides read TGTGCCAGTAGTAGACAGACTTCGGCTGGCTGCACCTTC. Its protein product is CASSRQTSAGCTF. V and J are TRBV19 and TRBJ1-2; a weak D match, TRBD1 (5 bases). Germline CDR1 LNHDA, CDR2 SQIVND (reference sequence). The length of the CDR3 is 13 residues.

CDR3 sequence: CASSPSPGNQPQHF. CDR3 nucleotide sequence: TGTGCCAGCAGCCCCAGTCCGGGGAATCAGCCCCAGCATTTT. The J gene is TRBJ1-5, the V gene TRBV6-4; D unresolved. The CDR3 totals 14 residues. Trimming shortened V by 6 bases and J by 4 bases, and 13 bases separated the two germline ends. The germline V gene has CDR1 MRHNA and CDR2 SNTAGT.

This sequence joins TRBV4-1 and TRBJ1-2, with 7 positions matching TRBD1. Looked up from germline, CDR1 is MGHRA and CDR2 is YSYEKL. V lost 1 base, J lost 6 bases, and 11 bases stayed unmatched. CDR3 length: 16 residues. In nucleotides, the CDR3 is TGCGCCAGCAGCCAAGGGGCTGAGGGGGCGGATCATGGCTACACCTTC. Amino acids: CASSQGAEGADHGYTF.

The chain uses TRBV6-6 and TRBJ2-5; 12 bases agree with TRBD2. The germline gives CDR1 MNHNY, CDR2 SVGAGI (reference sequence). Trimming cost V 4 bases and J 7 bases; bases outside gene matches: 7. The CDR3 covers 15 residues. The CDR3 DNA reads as TGTGCCAGCAGTTTTCGACTAGCGGGAGAAGGGACCCAGTACTTC. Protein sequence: CASSFRLAGEGTQYF.

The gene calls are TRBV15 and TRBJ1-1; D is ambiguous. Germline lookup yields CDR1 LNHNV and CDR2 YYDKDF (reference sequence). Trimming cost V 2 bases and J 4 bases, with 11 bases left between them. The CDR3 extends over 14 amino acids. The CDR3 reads CATSRNPVSTEAFF. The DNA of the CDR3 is TGTGCCACCAGCAGAAATCCCGTTAGCACTGAAGCTTTCTTT.

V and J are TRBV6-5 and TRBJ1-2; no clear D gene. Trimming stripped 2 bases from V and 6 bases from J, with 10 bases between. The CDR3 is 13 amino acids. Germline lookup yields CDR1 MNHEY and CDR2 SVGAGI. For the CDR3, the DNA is TGTGCCAGCAGTTACCAGAGAGAGGATGGCTACACCTTC. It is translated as CASSYQREDGYTF.

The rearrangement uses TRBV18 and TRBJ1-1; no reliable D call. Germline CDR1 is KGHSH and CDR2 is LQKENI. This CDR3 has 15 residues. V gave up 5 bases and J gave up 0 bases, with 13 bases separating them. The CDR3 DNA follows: TGTGCCAGCTCAGAGACACAGAGTATGAACACTGAAGCTTTCTTT. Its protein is CASSETQSMNTEAFF. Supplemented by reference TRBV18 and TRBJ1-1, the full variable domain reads NAGVMQNPRHLVRRRGQEARLRCSPMKGHSHVYWYRQLPEEGLKFMVYLQKENIIDESGMPKERFSAEFPKEGPSILRIQQVVRGDSAAYFCASSETQSMNTEAFFGQGTRLTVV.

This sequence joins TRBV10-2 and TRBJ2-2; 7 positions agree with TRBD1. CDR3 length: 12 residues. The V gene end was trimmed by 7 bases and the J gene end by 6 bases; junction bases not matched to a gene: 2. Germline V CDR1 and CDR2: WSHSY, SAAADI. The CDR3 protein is CASTRGSGELFF. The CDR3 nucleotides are TGCGCCAGCACCAGGGGGTCCGGGGAGCTGTTTTTT.

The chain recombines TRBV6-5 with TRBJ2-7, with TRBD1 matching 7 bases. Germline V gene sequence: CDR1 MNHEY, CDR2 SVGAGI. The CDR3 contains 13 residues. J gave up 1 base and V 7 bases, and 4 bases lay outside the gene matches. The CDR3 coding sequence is TGTGCCAGCAAGCGACAGGGTTCCTACGAGCAGTACTTC. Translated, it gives CASKRQGSYEQYF.

CDR3 coding DNA: TGTGCCAGTAGTCCCGACGGAAAGGGAAGGGGGGAGACCCAGTACTTC. Protein sequence: CASSPDGKGRGETQYF. V is TRBV19 and J is TRBJ2-5, with D perhaps TRBD1 (6 bases). CDR3 length: 16 residues. V was shortened by 5 bases and J by 5 bases, with 21 bases between the two germline ends. The germline CDR1 and CDR2 sequences are LNHDA and SQIVND (reference sequence).